The 7 T cell receptor beta chains presented below share a single source sample, sequenced in a study of T-cell reconstitution after alpha-beta-depleted transplantation in children. Unique molecular identifiers were incorporated during preparation of the TCRbeta library. TCRdb reprocessed the PCR reads via MiXCR and lists one record per CDR3 protein. The sample lists 350,000 to 450,000 distinct CDR3 sequences; about an eighth were seen once. The source was PBMCs, collected from the stem cell graft. These receptors all come from a human donor who donated a stem cell graft to a child with Fanconi anemia.

This clonotype has ten or more counts. The chain recombines TRBV7-2 with TRBJ2-2, with TRBD2 identical over 8 bases. CDR1 and CDR2 from the germline V gene are SGHTA and FQGNSA. The trim removed 2 bases at V and 1 base at J, leaving 3 bases unmatched. The CDR3 runs 16 residues. The CDR3 DNA reads as TGTGCCAGCAGCTTATGGGCGGGGGGGAACACCGGGGAGCTGTTTTTT. The encoded protein is CASSLWAGGNTGELFF.

The chain combines TRBV11-2 with TRBJ2-2; no reliable D call. The V gene's germline CDR1 is SGHAT and CDR2 FQNNGV. This CDR3 has 14 residues. The germline V and J ends were trimmed by 3 bases and 5 bases, with 10 bases remaining between them. The CDR3 region has the DNA TGTGCCAGCAGCTTGGGTCGTTATACCGGGGAGCTGTTTTTT. Amino acid sequence: CASSLGRYTGELFF.

This clonotype was recorded many times. The V gene is TRBV9, the J gene TRBJ2-3; D call uncertain. This CDR3 is built from 15 residues. Germline V lookup: CDR1 SGDLS, CDR2 YYNGEE. The V end was cut by 0 bases, the J end by 0 bases, with 8 bases between. CDR3 loop: CASSVESRSTDTQYF. CDR3 nucleotides: TGTGCCAGCAGCGTAGAGAGTCGCAGCACAGATACGCAGTATTTT.

This clonotype came up many times. V gene TRBV4-2 combines with J gene TRBJ1-1; D perhaps matches TRBD1 (5 bases). V gave up 1 base and J gave up 5 bases, with 11 bases separating them. This CDR3 is built from 14 residues. CDR1 is LGHNA, CDR2 YNFKEQ, per germline. CDR3 residues: CASSQATARTEAFF. The CDR3 nucleotides are TGTGCCAGCAGCCAAGCGACAGCTAGGACTGAAGCTTTCTTT.

This clonotype has a handful of counts. The chain couples TRBV14 to TRBJ1-1; D possibly corresponds to TRBD1 (5 bases). V shed 1 base and J shed 9 bases, with 9 bases lying between them. This CDR3 comprises 12 residues. The germline V gene has CDR1 SGHDN and CDR2 FVKESK. This CDR3 is CASSQVGGKAFF. The CDR3, as DNA: TGTGCCAGCAGCCAAGTCGGGGGGAAAGCTTTCTTT.

This clonotype has at least ten counts. Being one base from a much bigger clone, this may be a read error. This rearrangement joins TRBV7-9 to TRBJ1-4; D call uncertain. CDR3 length: 11 amino acids. CDR1 SEHNR and CDR2 FQNEAQ come from the germline V gene (reference sequence). V lost 5 bases to trimming and J lost 4 bases, with 2 bases between them. The DNA of the CDR3 is TGTGCCAGCAGCCTTAATGAAAAACTGTTTTTT. This translates into CASSLNEKLFF.

The DNA for the CDR3 is TGCGCCAGCAGCCACGGCCGGGACACCTTACCCTACGAGCAGTACTTC. This codes for CASSHGRDTLPYEQYF. The V call is TRBV5-1, the J call TRBJ2-7, with a tentative D call TRBD1 (6 bases). Trimming removed 4 bases from V and 2 bases from J, with 19 bases in between. The germline V gene encodes CDR1 SGHRS and CDR2 YFSETQ. The CDR3 spans 16 residues. The complete variable domain, with remaining parts taken from reference TRBV5-1 and TRBJ2-7, reads KAGVTQTPRYLIKTRGQQVTLSCSPISGHRSVSWYQQTPGQGLQFLFEYFSETQRNKGNFPGRFSGRQFSNSRSEMNVSTLELGDSALYLCASSHGRDTLPYEQYFGPGTRLTVT.